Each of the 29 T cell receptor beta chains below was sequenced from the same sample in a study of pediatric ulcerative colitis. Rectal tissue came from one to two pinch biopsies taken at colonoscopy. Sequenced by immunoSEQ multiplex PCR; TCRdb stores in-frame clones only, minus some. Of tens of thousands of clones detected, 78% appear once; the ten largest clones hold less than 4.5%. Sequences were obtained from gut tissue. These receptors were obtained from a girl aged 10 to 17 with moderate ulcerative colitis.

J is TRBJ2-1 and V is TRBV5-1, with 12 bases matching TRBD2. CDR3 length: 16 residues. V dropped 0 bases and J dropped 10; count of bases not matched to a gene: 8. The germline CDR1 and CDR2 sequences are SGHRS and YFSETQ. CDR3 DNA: TGCGCCAGCAGCTTGGAACCACTAGCGGGGGGTTTGGAGCAGTTCTTC. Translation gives CASSLEPLAGGLEQFF.

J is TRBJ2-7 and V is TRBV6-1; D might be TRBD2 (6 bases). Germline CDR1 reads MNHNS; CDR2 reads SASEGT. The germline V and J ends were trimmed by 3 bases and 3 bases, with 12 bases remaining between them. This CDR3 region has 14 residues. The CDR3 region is CASSDRAGRYEQYF. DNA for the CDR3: TGTGCCAGCAGTGATCGGGCGGGGCGCTACGAGCAGTACTTC.

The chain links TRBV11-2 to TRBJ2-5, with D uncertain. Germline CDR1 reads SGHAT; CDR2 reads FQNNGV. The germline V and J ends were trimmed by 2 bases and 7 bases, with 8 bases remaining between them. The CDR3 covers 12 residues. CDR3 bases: TGTGCCAGCAGCTTACTCGGCGGGACCCAGTACTTC. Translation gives CASSLLGGTQYF.

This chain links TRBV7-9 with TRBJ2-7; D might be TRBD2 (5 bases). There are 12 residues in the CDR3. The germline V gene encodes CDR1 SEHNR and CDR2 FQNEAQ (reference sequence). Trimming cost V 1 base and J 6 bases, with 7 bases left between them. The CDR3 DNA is TGTGCCAGCAGCTTAGTTGAGGGCGAGCAGTACTTC. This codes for CASSLVEGEQYF.

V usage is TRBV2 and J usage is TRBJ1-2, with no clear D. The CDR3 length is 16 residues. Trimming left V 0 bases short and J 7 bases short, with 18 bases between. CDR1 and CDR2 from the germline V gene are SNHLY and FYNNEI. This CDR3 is CASSEALEPTGSGYTF. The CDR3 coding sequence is TGTGCCAGCAGTGAAGCACTGGAGCCGACCGGGAGTGGCTACACCTTC. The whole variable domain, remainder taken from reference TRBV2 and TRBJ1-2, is EPEVTQTPSHQVTQMGQEVILRCVPISNHLYFYWYRQILGQKVEFLVSFYNNEISEKSEIFDDQFSVERPDGSNFTLKIRSTKLEDSAMYFCASSEALEPTGSGYTFGSGTRLTVV.

CDR3 amino acids: CASSRITGGLLTDTQYF. The CDR3 nucleotides read TGTGCCAGCAGTCGTATAACAGGGGGTCTACTAACAGATACGCAGTATTTT. V gene TRBV28 combines with J gene TRBJ2-3; 8 nucleotides align to TRBD1. The CDR3 contains 17 residues. Germline V gene lookup returns CDR1 MDHEN and CDR2 SYDVKM. Germline trimming cut 5 bases from V and 3 bases from J; bases unmatched to any gene: 13.

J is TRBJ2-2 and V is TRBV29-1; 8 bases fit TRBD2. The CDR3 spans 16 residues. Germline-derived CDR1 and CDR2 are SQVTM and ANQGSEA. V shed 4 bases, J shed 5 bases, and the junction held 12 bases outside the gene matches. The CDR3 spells CSVAWDGGAPTGELFF. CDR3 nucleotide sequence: TGCAGCGTTGCTTGGGACGGGGGGGCCCCGACCGGGGAGCTGTTTTTT.

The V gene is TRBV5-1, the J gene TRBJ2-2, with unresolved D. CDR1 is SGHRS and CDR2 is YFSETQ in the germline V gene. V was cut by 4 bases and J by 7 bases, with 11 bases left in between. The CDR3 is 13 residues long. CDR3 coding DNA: TGCGCCAGCAGCCCCAGGATAGGCGGGGAGCTGTTTTTT. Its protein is CASSPRIGGELFF.

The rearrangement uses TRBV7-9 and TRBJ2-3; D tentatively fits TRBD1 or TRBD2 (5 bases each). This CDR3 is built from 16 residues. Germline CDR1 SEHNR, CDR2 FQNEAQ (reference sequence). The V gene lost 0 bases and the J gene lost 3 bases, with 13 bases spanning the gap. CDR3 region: CASSLARGRATDTQYF. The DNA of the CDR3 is TGTGCCAGCAGCTTAGCCCGGGGCAGGGCGACAGATACGCAGTATTTT.

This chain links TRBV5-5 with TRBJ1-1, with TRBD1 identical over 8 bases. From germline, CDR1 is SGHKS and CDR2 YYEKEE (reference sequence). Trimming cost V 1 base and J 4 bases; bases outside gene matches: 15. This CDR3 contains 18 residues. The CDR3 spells CASSLNSVGGTGGTEAFF. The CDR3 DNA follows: TGTGCCAGCAGCTTGAACTCGGTGGGAGGTACAGGGGGCACTGAAGCTTTCTTT.

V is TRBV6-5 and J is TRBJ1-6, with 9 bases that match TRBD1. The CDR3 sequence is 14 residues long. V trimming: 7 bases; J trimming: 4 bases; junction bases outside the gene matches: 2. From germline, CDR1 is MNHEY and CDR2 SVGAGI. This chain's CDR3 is CASKGQGYNSPLHF. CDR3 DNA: TGTGCCAGCAAAGGACAGGGGTATAATTCACCCCTCCACTTT.

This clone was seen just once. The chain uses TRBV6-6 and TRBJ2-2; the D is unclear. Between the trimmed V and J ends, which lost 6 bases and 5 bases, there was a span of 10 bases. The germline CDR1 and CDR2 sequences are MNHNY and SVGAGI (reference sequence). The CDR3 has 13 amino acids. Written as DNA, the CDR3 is TGTGCCAGCAGGGCGAGCCATACCGGGGAGCTGTTTTTT. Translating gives CASRASHTGELFF.

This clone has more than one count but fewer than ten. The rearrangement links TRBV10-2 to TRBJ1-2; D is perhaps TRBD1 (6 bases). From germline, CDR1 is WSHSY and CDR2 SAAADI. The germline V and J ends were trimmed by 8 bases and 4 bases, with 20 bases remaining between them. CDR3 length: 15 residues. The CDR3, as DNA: TGCGCCAGCGCTGGGGGGCGCGGATGGGCCTATGGCTACACCTTC. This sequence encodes CASAGGRGWAYGYTF.

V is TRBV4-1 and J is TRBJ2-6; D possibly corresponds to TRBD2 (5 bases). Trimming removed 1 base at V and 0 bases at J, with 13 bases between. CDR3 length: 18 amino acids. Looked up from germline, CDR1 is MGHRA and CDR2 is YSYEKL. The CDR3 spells CASSQVPGLISGANVLTF. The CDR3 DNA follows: TGCGCCAGCAGCCAAGTTCCAGGACTGATCTCTGGGGCCAACGTCCTGACTTTC.

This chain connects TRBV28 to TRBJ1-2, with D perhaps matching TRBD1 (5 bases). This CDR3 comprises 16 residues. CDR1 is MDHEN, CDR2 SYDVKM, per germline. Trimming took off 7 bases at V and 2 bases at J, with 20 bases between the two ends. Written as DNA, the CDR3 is TGTGCCAGCATAACCTGGGGGGGGTTGGCGAACTATGGCTACACCTTC. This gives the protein CASITWGGLANYGYTF.

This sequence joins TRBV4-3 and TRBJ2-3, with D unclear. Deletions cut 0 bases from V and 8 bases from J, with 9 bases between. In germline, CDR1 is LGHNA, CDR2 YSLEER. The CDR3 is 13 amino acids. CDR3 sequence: CASSQEEMGTQYF. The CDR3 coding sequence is TGCGCCAGCAGCCAAGAAGAGATGGGTACGCAGTATTTT.

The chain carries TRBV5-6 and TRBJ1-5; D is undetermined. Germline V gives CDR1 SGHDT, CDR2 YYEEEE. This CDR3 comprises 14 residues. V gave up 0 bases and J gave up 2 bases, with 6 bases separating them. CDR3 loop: CASSLGAGNQPQHF. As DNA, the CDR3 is TGTGCCAGCAGCTTGGGGGCTGGCAATCAGCCCCAGCATTTT.

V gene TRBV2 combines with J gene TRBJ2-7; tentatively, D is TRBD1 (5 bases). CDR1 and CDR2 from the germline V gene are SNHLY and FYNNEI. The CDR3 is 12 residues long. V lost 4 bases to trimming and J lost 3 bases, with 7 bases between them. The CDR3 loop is CASSGQFYEQYF. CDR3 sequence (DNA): TGTGCCAGCAGTGGACAGTTCTACGAGCAGTACTTC.

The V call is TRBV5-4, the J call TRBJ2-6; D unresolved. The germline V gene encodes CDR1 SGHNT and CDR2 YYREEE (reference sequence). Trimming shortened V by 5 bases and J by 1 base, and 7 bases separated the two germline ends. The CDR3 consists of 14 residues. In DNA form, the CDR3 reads TGTGCCAGCAGGACGCAATCTGGGGCCAACGTCCTGACTTTC. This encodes CASRTQSGANVLTF. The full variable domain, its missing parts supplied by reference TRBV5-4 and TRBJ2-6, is ETGVTQSPTHLIKTRGQQVTLRCSSQSGHNTVSWYQQALGQGPQFIFQYYREEENGRGNFPPRFSGLQFPNYSSELNVNALELDDSALYLCASRTQSGANVLTFGAGSRLTVL.

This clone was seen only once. The CDR3 spells CASSRQTGASNTEAFF. The CDR3 DNA follows: TGTGCCAGTAGCCGCCAGACAGGGGCCAGCAACACTGAAGCTTTCTTT. The rearrangement links TRBV19 to TRBJ1-1, with 8 bases identical to TRBD1. CDR3 length equals 16 residues. The germline V gene encodes CDR1 LNHDA and CDR2 SQIVND (reference sequence). Losses at the gene ends were 6 bases for V and 2 bases for J; bases not matched to a gene: 11.

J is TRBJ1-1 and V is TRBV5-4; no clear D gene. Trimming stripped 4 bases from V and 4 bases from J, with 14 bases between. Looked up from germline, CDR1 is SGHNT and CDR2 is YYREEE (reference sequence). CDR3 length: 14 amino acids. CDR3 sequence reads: CASSPALLGTEAFF. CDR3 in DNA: TGTGCCAGCAGCCCCGCGCTATTAGGCACTGAAGCTTTCTTT.

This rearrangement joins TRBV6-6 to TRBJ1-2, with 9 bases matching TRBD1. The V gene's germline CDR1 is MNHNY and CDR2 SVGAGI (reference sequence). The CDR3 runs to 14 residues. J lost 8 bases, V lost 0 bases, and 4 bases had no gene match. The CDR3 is CASSYSGTGWGYTF. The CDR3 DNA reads TGTGCCAGCAGTTACTCGGGGACAGGGTGGGGCTACACCTTC.

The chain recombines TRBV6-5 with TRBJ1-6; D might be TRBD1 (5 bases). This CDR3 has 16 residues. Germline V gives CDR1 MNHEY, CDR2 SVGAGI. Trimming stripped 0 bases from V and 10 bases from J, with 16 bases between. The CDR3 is CASSYSTAVTGSPLHF. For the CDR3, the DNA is TGTGCCAGCAGTTACTCGACGGCGGTCACAGGATCACCCCTCCACTTT.

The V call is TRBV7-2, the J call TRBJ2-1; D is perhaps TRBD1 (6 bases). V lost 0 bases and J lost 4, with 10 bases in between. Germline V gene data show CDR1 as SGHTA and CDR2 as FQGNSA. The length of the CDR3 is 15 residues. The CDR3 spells CASSLAWTAYNEQFF. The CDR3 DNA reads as TGTGCCAGCAGCTTAGCGTGGACAGCATACAATGAGCAGTTCTTC.

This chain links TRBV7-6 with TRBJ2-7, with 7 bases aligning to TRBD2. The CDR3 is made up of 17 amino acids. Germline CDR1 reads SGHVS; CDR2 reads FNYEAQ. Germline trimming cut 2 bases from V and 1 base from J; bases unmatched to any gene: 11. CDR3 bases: TGTGCCAGCAGCTTAATGGGAGGGGTCCTACCATCCTACGAGCAGTACTTC. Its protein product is CASSLMGGVLPSYEQYF. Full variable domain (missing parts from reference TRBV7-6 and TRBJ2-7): GAGVSQSPRYKVTKRGQDVALRCDPISGHVSLYWYRQALGQGPEFLTYFNYEAQQDKSGLPNDRFSAERPEGSISTLTIQRTEQRDSAMYRCASSLMGGVLPSYEQYFGPGTRLTVT.

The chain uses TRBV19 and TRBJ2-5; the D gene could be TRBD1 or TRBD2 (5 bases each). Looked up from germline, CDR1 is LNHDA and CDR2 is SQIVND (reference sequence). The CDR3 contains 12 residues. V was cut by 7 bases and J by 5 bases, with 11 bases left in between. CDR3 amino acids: CASNAGTETQYF. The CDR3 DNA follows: TGTGCCAGTAATGCAGGGACGGAGACCCAGTACTTC.

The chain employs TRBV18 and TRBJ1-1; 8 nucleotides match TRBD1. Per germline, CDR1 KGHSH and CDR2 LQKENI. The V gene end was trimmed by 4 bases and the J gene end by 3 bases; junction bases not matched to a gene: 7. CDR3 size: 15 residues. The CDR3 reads CASSQRTGWDTEAFF. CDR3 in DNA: TGTGCCAGCTCACAAAGGACAGGGTGGGACACTGAAGCTTTCTTT.

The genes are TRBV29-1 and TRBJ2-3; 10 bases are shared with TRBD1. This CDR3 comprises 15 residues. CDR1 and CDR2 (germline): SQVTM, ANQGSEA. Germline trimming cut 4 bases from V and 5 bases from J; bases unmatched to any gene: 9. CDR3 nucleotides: TGCAGCGTTGTAGGGACAGGGGCTTCCGAAGATACGCAGTATTTT. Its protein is CSVVGTGASEDTQYF.

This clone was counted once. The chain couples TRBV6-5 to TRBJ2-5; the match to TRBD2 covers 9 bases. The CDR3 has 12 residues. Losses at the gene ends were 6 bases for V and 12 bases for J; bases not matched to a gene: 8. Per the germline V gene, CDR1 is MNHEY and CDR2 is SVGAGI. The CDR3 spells CASRGSGGPEYF. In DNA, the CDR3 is TGTGCCAGCAGAGGTAGCGGGGGCCCCGAGTACTTC.